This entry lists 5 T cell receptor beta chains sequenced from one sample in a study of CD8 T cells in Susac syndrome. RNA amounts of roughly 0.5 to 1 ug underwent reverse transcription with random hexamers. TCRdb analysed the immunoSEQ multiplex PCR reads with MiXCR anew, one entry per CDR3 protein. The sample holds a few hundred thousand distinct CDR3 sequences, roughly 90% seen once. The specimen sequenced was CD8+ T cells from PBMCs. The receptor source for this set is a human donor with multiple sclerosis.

CDR3 region: CASSPQGGHPYEQYF. CDR3 in DNA: TGTGCCAGCAGCCCACAGGGGGGACACCCCTACGAGCAGTACTTC. The gene calls are TRBV7-9 and TRBJ2-7; TRBD1 aligns across 8 bases. The germline gives CDR1 SEHNR, CDR2 FQNEAQ (reference sequence). This CDR3 has 15 amino acids. V lost 5 bases and J lost 2; bases outside the gene matches: 8.

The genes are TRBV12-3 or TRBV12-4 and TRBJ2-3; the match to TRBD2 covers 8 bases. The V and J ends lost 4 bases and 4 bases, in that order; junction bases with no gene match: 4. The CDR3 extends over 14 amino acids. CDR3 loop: CASSWGREADTQYF. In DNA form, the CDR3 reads TGTGCCAGCAGTTGGGGGCGGGAGGCAGATACGCAGTATTTT.

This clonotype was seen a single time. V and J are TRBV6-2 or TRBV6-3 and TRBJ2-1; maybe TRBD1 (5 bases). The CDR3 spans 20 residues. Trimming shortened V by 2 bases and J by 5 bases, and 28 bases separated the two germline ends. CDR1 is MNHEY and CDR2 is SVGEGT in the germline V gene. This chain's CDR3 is CASSYPGSHIGAVLDNEQFF. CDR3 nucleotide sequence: TGTGCCAGCAGTTACCCAGGGTCCCACATTGGCGCCGTACTCGACAATGAGCAGTTCTTC.

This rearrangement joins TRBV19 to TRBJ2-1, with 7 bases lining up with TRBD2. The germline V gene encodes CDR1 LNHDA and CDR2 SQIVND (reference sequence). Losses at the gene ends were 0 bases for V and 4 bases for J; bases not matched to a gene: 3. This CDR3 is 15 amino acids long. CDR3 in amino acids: CASSIDASGYNEQFF. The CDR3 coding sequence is TGTGCCAGTAGTATAGATGCTAGCGGTTACAATGAGCAGTTCTTC.

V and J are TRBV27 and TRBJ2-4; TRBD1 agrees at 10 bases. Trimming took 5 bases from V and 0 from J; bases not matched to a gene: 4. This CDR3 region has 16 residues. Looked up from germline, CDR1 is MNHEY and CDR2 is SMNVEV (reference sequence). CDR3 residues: CASSQGQGLAKNIQYF. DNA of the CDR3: TGTGCCAGCAGTCAGGGACAGGGGTTAGCCAAAAACATTCAGTACTTC.